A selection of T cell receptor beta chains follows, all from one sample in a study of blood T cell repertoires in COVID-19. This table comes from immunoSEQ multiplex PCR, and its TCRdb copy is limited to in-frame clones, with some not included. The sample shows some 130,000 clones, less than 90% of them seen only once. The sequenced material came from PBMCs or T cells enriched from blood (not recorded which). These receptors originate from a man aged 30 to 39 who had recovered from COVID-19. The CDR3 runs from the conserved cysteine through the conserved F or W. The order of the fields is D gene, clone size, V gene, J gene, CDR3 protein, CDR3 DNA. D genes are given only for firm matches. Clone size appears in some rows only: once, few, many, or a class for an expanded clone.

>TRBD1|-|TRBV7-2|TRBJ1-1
CASSPFSRGMMNTEAFF
TGTGCCAGCAGCCCATTCTCCAGGGGGATGATGAACACTGAAGCTTTCTTT
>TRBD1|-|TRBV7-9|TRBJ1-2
CASSLGGQGGYTF
TGTGCCAGCAGCTTAGGGGGACAGGGAGGCTACACCTTC
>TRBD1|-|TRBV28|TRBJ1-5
CASRKGTALQPQHF
TGTGCCAGCAGGAAGGGGACAGCGCTTCAGCCCCAGCATTTT
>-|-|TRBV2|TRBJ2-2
CASSVAVTGELFF
TGTGCCAGCAGTGTAGCCGTGACCGGGGAGCTGTTTTTT
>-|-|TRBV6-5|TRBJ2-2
CATGRDTNTGELFF
TGTGCCACCGGGCGGGATACAAACACCGGGGAGCTGTTTTTT
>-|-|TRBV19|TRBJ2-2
CASSTNRGTGELFF
TGTGCCAGTAGTACGAATAGGGGGACCGGGGAGCTGTTTTTT
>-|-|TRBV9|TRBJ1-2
CASSVARGGYTF
TGTGCCAGCAGCGTAGCTAGAGGGGGCTACACCTTC
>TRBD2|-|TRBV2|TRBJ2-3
CASSSSVASGRAVSTDTQYF
TGTGCCAGCAGTTCCTCGGTCGCTAGCGGGAGGGCAGTAAGCACAGATACGCAGTATTTT
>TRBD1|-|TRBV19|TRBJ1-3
CASSETGQHGNTIYF
TGTGCCAGTAGTGAGACGGGACAGCATGGAAACACCATATATTTT
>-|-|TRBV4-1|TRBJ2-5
CASSQGTGTQTQYF
TGCGCCAGCAGCCAAGGAACCGGGACACAGACCCAGTACTTC
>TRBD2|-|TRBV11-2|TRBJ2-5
CASSRLAGRQETQYF
TGTGCCAGCAGCCGCCTAGCGGGGAGACAAGAGACCCAGTACTTC
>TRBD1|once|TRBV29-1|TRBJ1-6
CSVAYSGGHNSPLHF
TGCAGCGTCGCATATTCAGGGGGACATAATTCACCCCTCCACTTT
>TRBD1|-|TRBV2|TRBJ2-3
CASGQTGVGADTQYF
TGTGCCAGCGGGCAGACAGGGGTGGGGGCAGATACGCAGTATTTT
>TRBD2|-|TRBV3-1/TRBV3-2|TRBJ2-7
CASSQLTSGRLPSYEQYF
TGTGCCAGCAGCCAACTCACTAGCGGGAGGCTACCCTCCTACGAGCAGTACTTC
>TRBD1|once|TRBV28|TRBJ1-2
CASSSAGQGFYGYTF
TGTGCCAGCAGTTCTGCGGGACAGGGTTTCTATGGCTACACCTTC
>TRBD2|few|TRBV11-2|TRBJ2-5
CASSLGPGTSQETQYF
TGTGCCAGCAGCTTAGGCCCCGGGACTAGTCAGGAGACCCAGTACTTC
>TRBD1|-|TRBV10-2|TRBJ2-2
CASSEYMTGAGELFF
TGCGCCAGCAGTGAGTACATGACAGGGGCCGGGGAGCTGTTTTTT
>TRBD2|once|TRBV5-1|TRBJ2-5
CASSLQLAGGQETQYF
TGCGCCAGCAGCTTGCAATTAGCGGGGGGACAAGAGACCCAGTACTTC
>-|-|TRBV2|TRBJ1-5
CASSAGGQPQHF
TGTGCCAGCAGTGCGGGAGGGCAGCCCCAGCATTTT
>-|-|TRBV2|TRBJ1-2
CANWGQMGYTF
TGTGCCAACTGGGGACAAATGGGCTACACCTTC